This T cell receptor (beta chain) originates from a study of blood T cell repertoires in COVID-19. In the study overall: COVID-19 samples, acute and convalescent, were from the United States, Italy and Spain. T cells, B-cell-depleted T cells, or PBMCs provided the cDNA or gDNA that served as material.

In the authors' methods: Estimates of nucleated cell counts were drawn from the amplification of reference gene primers. The method was immunoSEQ multiplex PCR; TCRdb's version includes in-frame clones alone and lacks a portion of them. That table gives V, J and clone size, and the DNA gave D and trimming. The table has under 300,000 clones, around 82% seen once. The CDR3 extends over 17 amino acids. Germline lookup yields CDR1 SGHAT and CDR2 FQNNGV. Germline trimming cut 2 bases from V and 0 bases from J; bases unmatched to any gene: 7. The chain recombines TRBV11-2 with TRBJ2-3; 8 bases align to TRBD1. Sequencing was done on a sample of peripheral blood. The sequence derives from an elderly woman with active or convalescent COVID-19. The CDR3 sequence: CASSLTRTGPSTDTQYF. DNA of the CDR3: TGTGCCAGCAGCTTAACTCGGACAGGGCCTAGCACAGATACGCAGTATTTT.